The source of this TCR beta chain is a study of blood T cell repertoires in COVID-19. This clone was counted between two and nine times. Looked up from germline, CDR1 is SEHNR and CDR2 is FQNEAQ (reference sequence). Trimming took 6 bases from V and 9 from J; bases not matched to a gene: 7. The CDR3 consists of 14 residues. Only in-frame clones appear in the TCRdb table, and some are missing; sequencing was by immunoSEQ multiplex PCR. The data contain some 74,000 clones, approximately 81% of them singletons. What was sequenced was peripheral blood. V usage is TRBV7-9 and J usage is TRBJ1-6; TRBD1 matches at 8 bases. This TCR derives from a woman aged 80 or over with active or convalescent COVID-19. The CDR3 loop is CASSPGGQASPLHF. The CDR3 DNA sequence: TGTGCCAGCAGTCCAGGGGGCCAGGCTTCACCCCTCCACTTT.